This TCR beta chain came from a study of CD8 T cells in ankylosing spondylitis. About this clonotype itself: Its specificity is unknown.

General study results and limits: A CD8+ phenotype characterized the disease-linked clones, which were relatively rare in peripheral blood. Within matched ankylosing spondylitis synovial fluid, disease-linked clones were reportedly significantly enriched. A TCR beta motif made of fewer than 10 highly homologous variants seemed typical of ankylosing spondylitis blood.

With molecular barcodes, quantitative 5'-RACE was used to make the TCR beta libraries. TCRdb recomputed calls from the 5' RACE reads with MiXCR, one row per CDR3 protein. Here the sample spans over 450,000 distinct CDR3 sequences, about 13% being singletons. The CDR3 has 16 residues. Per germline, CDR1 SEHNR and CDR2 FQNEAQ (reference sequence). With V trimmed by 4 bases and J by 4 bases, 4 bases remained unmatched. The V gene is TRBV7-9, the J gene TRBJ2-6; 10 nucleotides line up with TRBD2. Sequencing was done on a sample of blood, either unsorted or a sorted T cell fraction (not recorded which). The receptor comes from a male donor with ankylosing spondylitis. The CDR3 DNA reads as TGTGCCAGCAGCTCCAGCGGGAGGGGCGGGGCCAACGTCCTGACTTTC. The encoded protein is CASSSSGRGGANVLTF. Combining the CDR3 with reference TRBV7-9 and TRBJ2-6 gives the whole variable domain DTGVSQNPRHKITKRGQNVTFRCDPISEHNRLYWYRQTLGQGPEFLTYFQNEAQLEKSRLLSDRFSAERPKGSFSTLEIQRTEQGDSAMYLCASSSSGRGGANVLTFGAGSRLTVL.